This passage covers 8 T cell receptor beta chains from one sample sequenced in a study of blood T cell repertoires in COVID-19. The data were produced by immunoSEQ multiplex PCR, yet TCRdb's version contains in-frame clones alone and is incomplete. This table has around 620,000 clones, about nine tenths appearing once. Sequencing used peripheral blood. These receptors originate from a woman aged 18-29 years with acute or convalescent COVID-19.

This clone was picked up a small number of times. As DNA, the CDR3 is TGTGCCAGCAGATCACAGGTACACTATGGCTACACCTTC. Translated, it gives CASRSQVHYGYTF. The chain has TRBV6-5 and TRBJ1-2; D might be TRBD1 (5 bases). The germline V and J ends were trimmed by 6 bases and 3 bases, with 11 bases remaining between them. The CDR3 totals 13 residues. Germline V gives CDR1 MNHEY, CDR2 SVGAGI.

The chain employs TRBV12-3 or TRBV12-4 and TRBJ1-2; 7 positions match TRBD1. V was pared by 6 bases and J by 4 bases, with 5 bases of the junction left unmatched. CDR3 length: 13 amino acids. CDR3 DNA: TGTGCCAGCAGGACGGGACAGTCCTATGGCTACACCTTC. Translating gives CASRTGQSYGYTF.

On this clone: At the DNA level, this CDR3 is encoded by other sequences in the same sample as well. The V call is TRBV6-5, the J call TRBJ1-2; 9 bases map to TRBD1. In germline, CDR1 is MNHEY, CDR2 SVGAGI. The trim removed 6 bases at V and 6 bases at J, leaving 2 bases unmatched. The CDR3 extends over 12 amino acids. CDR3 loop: CASSRTGDGYTF. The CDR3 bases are TGTGCCAGCAGCCGGACAGGGGATGGCTACACCTTC.

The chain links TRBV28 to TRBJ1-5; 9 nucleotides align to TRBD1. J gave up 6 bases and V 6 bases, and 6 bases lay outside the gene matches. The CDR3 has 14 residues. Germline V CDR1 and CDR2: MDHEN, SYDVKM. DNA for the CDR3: TGTGCCAGCAGCGGGGACAGGGAAGGTCAGCCCCAGCATTTT. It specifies CASSGDREGQPQHF.

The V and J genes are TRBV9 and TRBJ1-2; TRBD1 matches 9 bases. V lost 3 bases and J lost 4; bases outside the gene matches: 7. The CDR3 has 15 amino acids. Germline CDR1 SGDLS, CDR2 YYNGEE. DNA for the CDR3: TGTGCCAGCAGCGCGGGACAGGGCGCCTTCTATGGCTACACCTTC. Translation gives CASSAGQGAFYGYTF.

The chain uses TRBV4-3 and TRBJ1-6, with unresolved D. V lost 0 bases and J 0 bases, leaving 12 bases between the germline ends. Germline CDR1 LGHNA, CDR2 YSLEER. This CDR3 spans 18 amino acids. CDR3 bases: TGCGCCAGCAGCCAAGATGTGGCAGCGAGCTCCTATAATTCACCCCTCCACTTT. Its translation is CASSQDVAASSYNSPLHF.

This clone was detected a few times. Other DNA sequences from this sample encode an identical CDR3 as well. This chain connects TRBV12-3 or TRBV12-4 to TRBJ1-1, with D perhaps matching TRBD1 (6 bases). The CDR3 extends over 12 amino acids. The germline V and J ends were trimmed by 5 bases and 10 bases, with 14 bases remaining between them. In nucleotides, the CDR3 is TGTGCCAGCAGTCCCACAGGGTGGCGAGCTTTCTTT. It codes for CASSPTGWRAFF.

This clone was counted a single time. DNA for the CDR3: TGTGCCACCAGTGACCTGACAGGGAATGGCTACACCTTC. This translates into CATSDLTGNGYTF. The chain carries TRBV24-1 and TRBJ1-2; 7 nucleotides match TRBD1. The germline V gene has CDR1 KGHDR and CDR2 SFDVKD. The V segment lost 4 bases and the J segment 6 bases; nucleotides outside the gene matches: 4. This CDR3 has 13 residues.